This TCR beta chain was identified during a study of CD8+CD57+ T cells in acquired aplastic anemia. Across the whole study: Recorded DNA amounts for sorted CD4+ and CD8+ cells had an average of approximately 3 ug. An average of roughly 10 million reads for CD4+ cells was obtained from healthy donors. Findings and caveats of the study: No significant patient-versus-control difference appeared in CD8+ Simpson's diversity.

TCR beta VDJ and CDR3 were profiled, and genomic DNA was the template. One entry per CDR3 protein results from TCRdb running MiXCR on the reads. This table has 400,000 to 450,000 distinct CDR3 sequences, about two thirds appearing once. In the case of this clonotype: What it recognizes is unknown.

Material: sorted CD4+, CD8+, or CD8+CD57+ T cells (not recorded which) from PBMCs. This sequence originates from a human donor in good health, serving as a control.

CDR3 DNA sequence: TGCAGTGCTCGGGCGGGGGGCCTATTCAATTCACCCCTCCACTTT. Protein: CSARAGGLFNSPLHF. V and J are TRBV20-1 and TRBJ1-6; D might be TRBD1 (6 bases). Deletions cut 5 bases from V and 7 bases from J, with 18 bases between. The CDR3 is made up of 15 amino acids. From germline, CDR1 is DFQATT and CDR2 SNEGSKA (reference sequence).